The next 19 T cell receptor beta chains were all read from a single sample in a study of T cell repertoires in ileal Crohn's disease. The repertoire was sequenced with immunoSEQ multiplex PCR; TCRdb's copy has only in-frame clones and lacks some. Here the sample spans 16,000 or so clones, around 88% being singletons. The material sequenced was ileal tissue. The source of these receptors is an adult with Crohn's disease.

The J gene is TRBJ2-2, the V gene TRBV4-1, with 9 bases aligning to TRBD2. This CDR3 is 20 amino acids long. CDR1 MGHRA and CDR2 YSYEKL come from the germline V gene. The V segment lost 1 base and the J segment 4 bases; nucleotides outside the gene matches: 16. CDR3 sequence: CASSQARLAGLFGSTGELFF. The CDR3 nucleotides read TGCGCCAGCAGCCAAGCCCGTCTAGCGGGACTGTTTGGTAGCACCGGGGAGCTGTTTTTT.

The CDR3 region has the DNA TGCGCCAGCAGCTTGATGGCGGACACCGGGGAGCTGTTTTTT. Translation: CASSLMADTGELFF. The chain recombines TRBV5-1 with TRBJ2-2; unclear D gene. This CDR3 region has 14 residues. The germline V gene encodes CDR1 SGHRS and CDR2 YFSETQ. Trimming pared 1 base from V and 3 bases from J, leaving 7 bases between.

For this clone: Other nucleotide sequences in the sample specify the same CDR3. CDR3 DNA sequence: TGTGCCAGCAGCTTAACTCTGGCGGAGTACAATGAGCAGTTCTTC. Protein: CASSLTLAEYNEQFF. The chain is built from TRBV7-3 and TRBJ2-1; D is unresolved. V shed 0 bases and J shed 4 bases, with 10 bases lying between them. Germline CDR1 and CDR2: SGHTA and FQGTGA. This CDR3 is 15 amino acids long.

This chain links TRBV5-6 with TRBJ1-2; D call uncertain. Germline V CDR1 and CDR2: SGHDT, YYEEEE. The CDR3 extends over 13 amino acids. V was pared by 3 bases and J by 3 bases, with 9 bases between. The CDR3 region has the DNA TGTGCCAGCAGCTCCCGACACGACTATGGCTACACCTTC. Translation: CASSSRHDYGYTF. The full variable domain, in which reference TRBV5-6 and TRBJ1-2 provide the parts outside the CDR3, is DAGVTQSPTHLIKTRGQQVTLRCSPKSGHDTVSWYQQALGQGPQFIFQYYEEEERQRGNFPDRFSGHQFPNYSSELNVNALLLGDSALYLCASSSRHDYGYTFGSGTRLTVV.

The chain has TRBV5-1 and TRBJ2-5; D is unclear. Matching the DNA end better, TRBJ2-7 makes the J call doubtful. This CDR3 is built from 14 residues. Germline CDR1 and CDR2: SGHRS and YFSETQ. The CDR3 DNA is TGCGCCAGCAGCAAACGTGTCCACTCCTACGAGCAGTACTTC. Its protein product is CASSKRVHSYEQYF.

The chain's CDR3 is CASSATSGVGNEQFF. The CDR3 nucleotides are TGTGCCAGCAGCGCAACTAGCGGGGTGGGGAATGAGCAGTTCTTC. V is TRBV11-2 and J is TRBJ2-1, with TRBD2 identical over 10 bases. The CDR3 runs to 15 residues. Trimming took 5 bases from V and 7 from J; bases not matched to a gene: 8. The germline CDR1 and CDR2 sequences are SGHAT and FQNNGV.

Only a few counts were recorded for this clone. The CDR3: CASTAVDGRVSDTQYF. Here the CDR3 DNA reads TGTGCCAGCACCGCGGTTGACGGTAGAGTTTCCGATACGCAGTATTTT. The genes are TRBV5-6 and TRBJ2-3; no firm D call. Trimming removed 6 bases at V and 6 bases at J, with 23 bases between. The CDR3 has 16 residues. The germline CDR1 and CDR2 sequences are SGHDT and YYEEEE.

The chain couples TRBV27 to TRBJ1-4; 7 nucleotides align to TRBD1. The germline gives CDR1 MNHEY, CDR2 SMNVEV (reference sequence). This CDR3 contains 15 residues. The trim removed 4 bases at V and 7 bases at J, leaving 9 bases unmatched. The CDR3 reads CASSSRQGRGEKLFF. The CDR3 bases are TGTGCCAGCAGTTCCCGACAGGGCCGGGGTGAAAAACTGTTTTTT.

The chain recombines TRBV30 with TRBJ1-1; 7 positions match TRBD1. This CDR3 region has 15 residues. Unmatched junction bases numbered 9, after V lost 0 bases and J lost 5 bases. Per germline, CDR1 GTSNPN and CDR2 SVGIG (reference sequence). CDR3 protein: CAWSVRAGGSTEAFF. The DNA of the CDR3 is TGTGCCTGGAGTGTACGGGCAGGGGGAAGTACTGAAGCTTTCTTT.

The chain links TRBV28 to TRBJ2-7, with 12 bases identical to TRBD2. The CDR3 is 15 residues long. The V segment lost 5 bases and the J segment 10 bases; nucleotides outside the gene matches: 12. Germline CDR1 MDHEN, CDR2 SYDVKM. The CDR3 region is CASSITGTSGRRQYF. CDR3 nucleotide sequence: TGTGCCAGCAGTATAACCGGGACTAGCGGGCGACGTCAGTACTTC.

The chain uses TRBV6-5 and TRBJ1-2; 10 bases agree with TRBD1. V was pared by 8 bases and J by 7 bases, with 10 bases of the junction left unmatched. Germline assignment: CDR1 MNHEY and CDR2 SVGAGI. This CDR3 has 14 amino acids. CDR3 sequence (DNA): TGTGCCAGCCAGTGGGGACAGGGGTATAGTGGCTACACCTTC. This encodes CASQWGQGYSGYTF.

The chain joins TRBV11-3 to TRBJ2-3; 9 bases agree with TRBD1. The CDR3 loop spans 13 amino acids. V trimming: 5 bases; J trimming: 5 bases; junction bases outside the gene matches: 2. Germline V gene sequence: CDR1 SGHNT, CDR2 YENEEA. The CDR3 protein is CASSRDRVDTQYF. The CDR3 DNA follows: TGTGCCAGCAGCCGGGACAGGGTAGATACGCAGTATTTT.

This chain joins TRBV6-5 and TRBJ2-1, with TRBD2 as a possible D gene (5 bases). CDR3 length: 12 residues. CDR1 and CDR2 (germline): MNHEY, SVGAGI. V was trimmed by 3 bases and J by 15 bases, leaving 15 bases between them. CDR3 in amino acids: CASSYAGPTRFF. CDR3 sequence (DNA): TGTGCCAGCAGTTATGCGGGCCCGACGCGGTTCTTC.

This clone came up once. This chain uses TRBV6-8 with TRBJ2-7, with D possibly matching TRBD1 (6 bases). This CDR3 region has 17 residues. Germline V gives CDR1 MNHGY, CDR2 SAAAGT. V was shortened by 0 bases and J by 3 bases, with 18 bases between the two germline ends. DNA of the CDR3: TGTGCCAGCAGTTACTCAACCTACCGGGACACTAACTACGAGCAGTACTTC. Translating gives CASSYSTYRDTNYEQYF.

The chain links TRBV5-6 to TRBJ1-4, with 7 bases lining up with TRBD1. The CDR3 is made up of 13 amino acids. V shed 4 bases and J 6 bases; nucleotides not matched to a gene: 3. The V gene's germline CDR1 is SGHDT and CDR2 YYEEEE. CDR3 nucleotide sequence: TGTGCCAGCAGCCGGGACAGTGATGAAAAACTGTTTTTT. Translated, it gives CASSRDSDEKLFF.

CDR3 loop: CASSQHRYYEQYF. DNA of the CDR3: TGTGCCAGCAGCCAACACAGGTACTACGAGCAGTACTTC. V is TRBV5-4 and J is TRBJ2-7; the D gene is possibly TRBD1 (5 bases). The CDR3 loop spans 13 amino acids. CDR1 and CDR2 (germline): SGHNT, YYREEE (reference sequence). Between the trimmed V and J ends, which lost 4 bases and 3 bases, there was a span of 11 bases.

The chain has TRBV30 and TRBJ2-5, with 10 bases fitting TRBD2. V lost 0 bases, J lost 6 bases, and 13 bases stayed unmatched. The germline CDR1 and CDR2 sequences are GTSNPN and SVGIG (reference sequence). This CDR3 contains 17 residues. CDR3 sequence (DNA): TGTGCCTGGAGTGTACTAGGAACTAGCGGGGAGAAACAGACCCAGTACTTC. It specifies CAWSVLGTSGEKQTQYF.

The gene calls are TRBV5-1 and TRBJ2-2; possible D gene TRBD1, 6 bases. Trimming removed 5 bases at V and 4 bases at J, with 9 bases between. Germline V CDR1 and CDR2: SGHRS, YFSETQ. The length of the CDR3 is 13 residues. The CDR3 nucleotides read TGCGCCAGCAGGGCGGACAGCACCGGGGAGCTGTTTTTT. Protein sequence: CASRADSTGELFF.

V and J are TRBV7-3 and TRBJ2-1; TRBD2 matches at 7 bases. The CDR3 has 15 amino acids. Per germline, CDR1 SGHTA and CDR2 FQGTGA. J lost 8 bases, V lost 5 bases, and 12 bases had no gene match. The CDR3 DNA is TGTGCCAGCAGCCCGAGCGGGGATCCTAGGGATGAGCAGTTCTTC. It is translated as CASSPSGDPRDEQFF.